These 21 T cell receptor beta chains came from one sample sequenced in a study of identical twins. TCRdb analysed the 5' RACE reads with MiXCR anew, one entry per CDR3 protein. The sample lists 500,000 to 550,000 distinct CDR3 sequences; about 20% were seen once. The same sample was also studied in work on T cells expressing NK-cell markers.

Sequencing input: CD4+ T cells sorted from blood. The receptors originated from a young woman in good health.

The chain employs TRBV5-5 and TRBJ2-3; D not certain. Deletions cut 2 bases from V and 0 bases from J, with 7 bases between. Germline-derived CDR1 and CDR2 are SGHKS and YYEKEE (reference sequence). The CDR3 totals 14 residues. The CDR3 region is CASSFTTSTDTQYF. The CDR3 DNA reads as TGTGCCAGCAGCTTTACCACTAGCACAGATACGCAGTATTTT.

The chain uses TRBV5-1 and TRBJ2-3; possibly TRBD1 or TRBD2 for D (6 bases each). V lost 4 bases and J lost 2, with 32 bases in between. CDR3 length: 21 residues. CDR1 and CDR2 from the germline V gene are SGHRS and YFSETQ. CDR3 protein: CASSPHLGGGRFSSYTDTQYF. DNA of the CDR3: TGCGCCAGCAGCCCTCACCTCGGGGGCGGAAGATTCTCGTCTTACACAGATACGCAGTATTTT.

This clonotype was picked up a small number of times. This chain joins TRBV12-3 or TRBV12-4 and TRBJ1-2; D call uncertain. The CDR3 contains 12 residues. V dropped 5 bases and J dropped 6 bases, with 10 bases sitting between them. The CDR3 region has the DNA TGTGCCAGCAGTCAGCCCCCGAATGGCTACACCTTC. Residues: CASSQPPNGYTF.

The chain recombines TRBV20-1 with TRBJ2-5; possibly TRBD2 for D (7 bases). Germline values: CDR1 DFQATT, CDR2 SNEGSKA (reference sequence). Between the trimmed V and J ends, which lost 2 bases and 5 bases, there was a span of 18 bases. The CDR3 consists of 15 residues. The CDR3 loop is CSARRGGGSGETQYF. CDR3 bases: TGCAGTGCTAGAAGAGGGGGGGGGTCGGGGGAGACCCAGTACTTC.

In its sample, this clonotype was seen a few times. This rearrangement joins TRBV12-3 or TRBV12-4 to TRBJ2-7; D may be TRBD1 (5 bases). The CDR3 consists of 14 residues. V was shortened by 2 bases and J by 2 bases, with 10 bases between the two germline ends. DNA of the CDR3: TGTGCCAGCAGTTTAAGGGGCCTTCCCTACGAGCAGTACTTC. Protein product: CASSLRGLPYEQYF.

This clonotype came up many times. The rearrangement links TRBV12-3 or TRBV12-4 to TRBJ2-7, with TRBD1 matching over 10 bases. V lost 1 base and J lost 8; bases outside the gene matches: 5. The CDR3 runs to 14 residues. This CDR3 is CASSLGDRGTKQYF. The CDR3 DNA sequence: TGTGCCAGCAGTTTAGGGGACAGGGGAACCAAGCAGTACTTC.

In its sample, this clonotype was seen a few times. V and J are TRBV11-2 and TRBJ1-1; 10 bases line up with TRBD1. Germline V gene sequence: CDR1 SGHAT, CDR2 FQNNGV. The CDR3 length is 15 residues. The junction had 7 bases not matched to a gene; V was cut back by 7 bases and J by 2 bases. CDR3: CASTTRQGANTEAFF. The DNA of the CDR3 is TGTGCCAGCACAACCCGACAGGGGGCTAACACTGAAGCTTTCTTT.

This clonotype was seen a few times. This chain links TRBV6-2 or TRBV6-3 with TRBJ2-1; TRBD2 matches 10 bases. CDR1 and CDR2 (germline): MNHEY, SVGEGT. The ends lost 7 bases at V and 4 bases at J; junction bases unmatched: 7. The CDR3 loop spans 15 amino acids. The CDR3 nucleotides read TGTGCCAGCACCCTCGGACTAGCGGAGTACAATGAGCAGTTCTTC. Protein product: CASTLGLAEYNEQFF.

V usage is TRBV20-1 and J usage is TRBJ2-7; the D call may be TRBD1 or TRBD2 (6 bases each). The CDR3 sequence is 13 residues long. The germline V gene has CDR1 DFQATT and CDR2 SNEGSKA (reference sequence). Trimming took 3 bases from V and 7 from J, leaving 16 bases between them. The DNA of the CDR3 is TGCAGTGCTAGTGGGCAGGGGAGGTTGGAGCAGTACTTC. This translates into CSASGQGRLEQYF.

The chain recombines TRBV7-8 with TRBJ1-1; D is unresolved. The V gene's germline CDR1 is SGHVS and CDR2 FQNEAQ. This CDR3 is 14 amino acids long. The V end lost 1 base, the J end lost 6 bases, and 12 bases lay between the germline ends. The CDR3, as DNA: TGTGCCAGCAGCTTAGTGGTGCAGACACCTGAAGCTTTCTTT. Its translation: CASSLVVQTPEAFF.

This clonotype was detected a few times. This rearrangement joins TRBV15 to TRBJ1-1, with D perhaps matching TRBD1 (6 bases). The CDR3 loop spans 13 amino acids. The germline gives CDR1 LNHNV, CDR2 YYDKDF (reference sequence). V shed 3 bases and J shed 5 bases, with 10 bases lying between them. CDR3 protein: CATSSGQRTEAFF. For the CDR3, the DNA is TGTGCCACCAGCAGTGGACAGAGGACTGAAGCTTTCTTT.

The chain couples TRBV5-1 to TRBJ2-1, with a weak D call TRBD2 (5 bases). V shed 7 bases and J shed 4 bases, with 12 bases lying between them. Germline V gene data show CDR1 as SGHRS and CDR2 as YFSETQ. The CDR3 is made up of 13 amino acids. The CDR3 DNA sequence: TGCGCCAGCGCCGGGGTCCGTTACAATGAGCAGTTCTTC. This codes for CASAGVRYNEQFF.

The sample holds a few counts of this clonotype. CDR3 loop: CASSLGQGAQTQYF. The CDR3 bases are TGTGCCAGCAGTCTAGGACAGGGCGCCCAGACCCAGTACTTC. The chain combines TRBV12-3 or TRBV12-4 with TRBJ2-5; 8 bases are shared with TRBD1. The CDR3 length is 14 residues. V shed 5 bases and J 6 bases; nucleotides not matched to a gene: 8.

V usage is TRBV12-3 or TRBV12-4 and J usage is TRBJ1-1; 12 nucleotides line up with TRBD1. The CDR3 is 18 residues long. The V gene end was trimmed by 0 bases and the J gene end by 7 bases; junction bases not matched to a gene: 12. In nucleotides, the CDR3 is TGTGCCAGCAGTTTAGCAAGGCCGGGACAGGGGGCGCGGGGTGAAGCTTTCTTT. It is translated as CASSLARPGQGARGEAFF.

The gene calls are TRBV7-2 and TRBJ2-7; 11 bases are a match to TRBD2. V shed 5 bases and J 6 bases; nucleotides not matched to a gene: 12. This CDR3 region has 16 residues. CDR1 and CDR2 from the germline V gene are SGHTA and FQGNSA. CDR3 in DNA: TGTGCCAGCAGCCCGACTTTAGCGGGAGGGACTGGCGAGCAGTACTTC. It codes for CASSPTLAGGTGEQYF.

The chain joins TRBV20-1 to TRBJ1-5; unclear D gene. The germline gives CDR1 DFQATT, CDR2 SNEGSKA (reference sequence). The germline V and J ends were trimmed by 8 bases and 2 bases, with 13 bases remaining between them. The CDR3 spans 13 residues. The CDR3 loop is CSLATRGNQPQHF. Here the CDR3 DNA reads TGCAGTCTCGCGACAAGGGGCAATCAGCCCCAGCATTTT.

The V gene is TRBV7-6, the J gene TRBJ2-1, with TRBD2 matching 7 bases. J gave up 3 bases and V 5 bases, and 7 bases lay outside the gene matches. The CDR3 loop spans 15 amino acids. Per the germline V gene, CDR1 is SGHVS and CDR2 is FNYEAQ. CDR3 protein: CASSRSSGNYNEQFF. The DNA of the CDR3 is TGTGCCAGCAGCCGGTCCAGCGGGAACTACAATGAGCAGTTCTTC.

The chain carries TRBV20-1 and TRBJ2-7; D gene uncertain. From germline, CDR1 is DFQATT and CDR2 SNEGSKA (reference sequence). The CDR3 is 12 residues long. V was trimmed by 3 bases and J by 3 bases, leaving 9 bases between them. CDR3 sequence reads: CSARARNYEQYF. DNA for the CDR3: TGCAGTGCTAGGGCCCGGAACTACGAGCAGTACTTC.

This rearrangement joins TRBV11-3 to TRBJ2-5, with a possible D match to TRBD1 (5 bases). Germline V gene lookup returns CDR1 SGHNT and CDR2 YENEEA. V lost 6 bases to trimming and J lost 1 base, with 6 bases between them. This CDR3 region has 12 residues. DNA of the CDR3: TGTGCCAGCAGGGGGCCCCAAGAGACCCAGTACTTC. Protein product: CASRGPQETQYF.

There are a few counts of this clonotype. V usage is TRBV20-1 and J usage is TRBJ1-5, with D perhaps TRBD1 (5 bases). Trimming left V 0 bases short and J 1 base short, with 16 bases between. The CDR3 covers 17 residues. In germline, CDR1 is DFQATT, CDR2 SNEGSKA (reference sequence). The CDR3: CSARDRVRGMSNQPQHF. The CDR3 DNA follows: TGCAGTGCTAGAGATCGCGTTCGGGGGATGAGCAATCAGCCCCAGCATTTT.

This clonotype was observed a handful of times. This chain uses TRBV6-5 with TRBJ1-6; D gene unclear. Germline CDR1 and CDR2: MNHEY and SVGAGI. The CDR3 extends over 15 amino acids. Trimming took off 4 bases at V and 8 bases at J, with 15 bases between the two ends. CDR3 residues: CASSSQALRDSPLHF. The CDR3 nucleotides read TGTGCCAGCAGTTCCCAGGCCCTCCGCGATTCACCCCTCCACTTT.